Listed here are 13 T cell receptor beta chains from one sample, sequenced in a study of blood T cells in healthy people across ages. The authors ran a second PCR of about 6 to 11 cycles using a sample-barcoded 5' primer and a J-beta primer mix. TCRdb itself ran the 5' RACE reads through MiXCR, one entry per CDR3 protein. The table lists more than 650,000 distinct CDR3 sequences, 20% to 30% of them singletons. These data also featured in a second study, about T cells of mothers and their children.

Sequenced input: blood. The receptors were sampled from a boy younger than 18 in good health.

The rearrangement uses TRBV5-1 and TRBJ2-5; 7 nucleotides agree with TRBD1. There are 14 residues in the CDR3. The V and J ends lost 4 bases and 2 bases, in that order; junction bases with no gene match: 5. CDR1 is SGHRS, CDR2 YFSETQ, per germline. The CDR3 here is CASSPQGRQETQYF. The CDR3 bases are TGCGCCAGCAGCCCACAGGGGCGGCAAGAGACCCAGTACTTC.

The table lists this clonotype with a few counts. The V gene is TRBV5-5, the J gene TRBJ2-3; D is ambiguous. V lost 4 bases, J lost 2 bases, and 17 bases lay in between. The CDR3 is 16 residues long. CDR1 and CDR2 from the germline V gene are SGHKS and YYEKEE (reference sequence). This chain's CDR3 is CASSKGPTTNTDTQYF. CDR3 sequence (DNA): TGTGCCAGCAGCAAGGGCCCCACGACCAACACAGATACGCAGTATTTT.

CDR3 DNA sequence: TGTGCCACCAGCAGAGGCTCAGATACGCAGTATTTT. Residues: CATSRGSDTQYF. This chain connects TRBV15 to TRBJ2-3; D ambiguous. The V end was cut by 1 base, the J end by 4 bases, with 3 bases between. CDR1 and CDR2 (germline): LNHNV, YYDKDF (reference sequence). The CDR3 totals 12 residues.

For the CDR3, the DNA is TGCAGCGTTGGGTATAGGGGGAGCTACAATGAGCAGTTCTTC. This translates into CSVGYRGSYNEQFF. V gene TRBV29-1 combines with J gene TRBJ2-5; D might be TRBD1 (6 bases). Near its end, the DNA agrees better with TRBJ2-1, so the J call may be wrong. Germline V CDR1 and CDR2: SQVTM, ANQGSEA. The CDR3 totals 14 residues.

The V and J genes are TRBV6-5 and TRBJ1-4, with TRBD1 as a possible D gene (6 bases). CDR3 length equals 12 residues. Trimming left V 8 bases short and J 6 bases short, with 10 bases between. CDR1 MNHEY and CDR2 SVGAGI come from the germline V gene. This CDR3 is CASGTTYEKLFF. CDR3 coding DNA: TGTGCCAGCGGGACAACCTATGAAAAACTGTTTTTT.

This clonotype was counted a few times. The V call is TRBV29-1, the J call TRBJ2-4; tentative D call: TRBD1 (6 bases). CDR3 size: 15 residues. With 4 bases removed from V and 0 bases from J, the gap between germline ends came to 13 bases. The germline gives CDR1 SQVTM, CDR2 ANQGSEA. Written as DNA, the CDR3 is TGCAGCGTTGGATACAGGGTCCTAGCCAAAAACATTCAGTACTTC. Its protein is CSVGYRVLAKNIQYF.

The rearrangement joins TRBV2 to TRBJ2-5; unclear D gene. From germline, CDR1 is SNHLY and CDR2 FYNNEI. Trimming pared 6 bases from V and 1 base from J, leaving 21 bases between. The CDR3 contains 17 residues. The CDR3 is CASSDGQHGPFQETQYF. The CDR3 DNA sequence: TGTGCCAGCAGCGACGGGCAGCACGGACCGTTCCAAGAGACCCAGTACTTC.

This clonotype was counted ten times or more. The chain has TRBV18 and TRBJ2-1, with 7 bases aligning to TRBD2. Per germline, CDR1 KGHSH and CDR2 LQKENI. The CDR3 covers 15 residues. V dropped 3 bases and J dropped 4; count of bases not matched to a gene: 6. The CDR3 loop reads CASSPPGLDYNEQFF. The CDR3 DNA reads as TGTGCCAGCTCACCTCCTGGACTAGATTACAATGAGCAGTTCTTC.

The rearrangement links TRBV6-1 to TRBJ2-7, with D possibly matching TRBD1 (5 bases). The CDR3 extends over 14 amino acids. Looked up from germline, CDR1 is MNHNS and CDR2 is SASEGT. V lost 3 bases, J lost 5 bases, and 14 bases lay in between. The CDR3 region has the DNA TGTGCCAGCAGTGATACCCAGGGCTGGGACGAGCAGTACTTC. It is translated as CASSDTQGWDEQYF.

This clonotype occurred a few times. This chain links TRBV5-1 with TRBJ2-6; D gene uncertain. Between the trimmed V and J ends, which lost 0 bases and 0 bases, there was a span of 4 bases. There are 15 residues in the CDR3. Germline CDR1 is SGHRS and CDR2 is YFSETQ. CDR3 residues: CASSLDPSGANVLTF. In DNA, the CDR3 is TGCGCCAGCAGCTTGGATCCCTCTGGGGCCAACGTCCTGACTTTC.

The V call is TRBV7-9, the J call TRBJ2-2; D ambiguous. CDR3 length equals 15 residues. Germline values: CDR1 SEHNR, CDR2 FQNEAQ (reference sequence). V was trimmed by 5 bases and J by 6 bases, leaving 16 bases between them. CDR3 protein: CASSLGTYQAGELFF. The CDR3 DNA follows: TGTGCCAGCAGCCTGGGAACCTACCAGGCCGGGGAGCTGTTTTTT.

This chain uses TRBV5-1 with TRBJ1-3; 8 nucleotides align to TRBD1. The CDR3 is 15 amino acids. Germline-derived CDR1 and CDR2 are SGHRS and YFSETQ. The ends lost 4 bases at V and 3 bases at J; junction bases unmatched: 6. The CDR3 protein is CASSGGQGFGNTIYF. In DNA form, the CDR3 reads TGCGCCAGCAGCGGTGGACAGGGTTTTGGAAACACCATATATTTT.

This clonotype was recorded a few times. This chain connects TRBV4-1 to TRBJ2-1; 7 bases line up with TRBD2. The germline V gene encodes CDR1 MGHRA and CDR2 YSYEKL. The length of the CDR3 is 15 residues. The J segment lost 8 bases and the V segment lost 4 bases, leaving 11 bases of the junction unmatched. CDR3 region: CASSPGPLRGDEQFF. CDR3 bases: TGCGCCAGCAGCCCGGGACCGTTACGGGGGGATGAGCAGTTCTTC.